This T cell receptor (beta chain) was identified during a study of blood T cell repertoires in COVID-19. After removal of 4 bases from V and 4 bases from J, the junction contained 7 bases not matched to a gene. This CDR3 comprises 14 residues. Germline V lookup: CDR1 SGDLS, CDR2 YYNGEE. The assay was immunoSEQ multiplex PCR, and TCRdb's table has in-frame clones only and misses some. The sample records 250,000 to 350,000 clones, 86% being singletons. The chain couples TRBV9 to TRBJ1-2; 7 bases match TRBD1. This receptor was identified in a woman younger than 45 with active or convalescent COVID-19. The sample was peripheral blood. The CDR3 here is CASSPTTGPYGYTF. The CDR3 nucleotides read TGTGCCAGCAGCCCCACGACAGGGCCCTATGGCTACACCTTC. Using reference TRBV9 and TRBJ1-2 for the parts outside the CDR3, the full variable domain is DSGVTQTPKHLITATGQRVTLRCSPRSGDLSVYWYQQSLDQGLQFLIQYYNGEERAKGNILERFSAQQFPDLHSELNLSSLELGDSALYFCASSPTTGPYGYTFGSGTRLTVV.